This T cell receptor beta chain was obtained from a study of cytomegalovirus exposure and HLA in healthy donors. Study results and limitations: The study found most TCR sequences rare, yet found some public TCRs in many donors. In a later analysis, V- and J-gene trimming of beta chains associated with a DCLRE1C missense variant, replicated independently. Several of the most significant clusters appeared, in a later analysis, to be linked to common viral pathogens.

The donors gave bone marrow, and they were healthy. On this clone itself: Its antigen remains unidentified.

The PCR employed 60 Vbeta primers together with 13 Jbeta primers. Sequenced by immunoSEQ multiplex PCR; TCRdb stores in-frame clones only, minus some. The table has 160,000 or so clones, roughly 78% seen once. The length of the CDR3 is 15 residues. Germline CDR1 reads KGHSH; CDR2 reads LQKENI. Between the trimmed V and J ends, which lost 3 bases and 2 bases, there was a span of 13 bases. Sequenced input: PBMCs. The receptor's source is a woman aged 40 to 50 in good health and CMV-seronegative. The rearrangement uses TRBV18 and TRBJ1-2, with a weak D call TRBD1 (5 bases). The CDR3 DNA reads TGTGCCAGCTCACCGGTCAAAGACAGAAACTATGGCTACACCTTC. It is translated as CASSPVKDRNYGYTF.